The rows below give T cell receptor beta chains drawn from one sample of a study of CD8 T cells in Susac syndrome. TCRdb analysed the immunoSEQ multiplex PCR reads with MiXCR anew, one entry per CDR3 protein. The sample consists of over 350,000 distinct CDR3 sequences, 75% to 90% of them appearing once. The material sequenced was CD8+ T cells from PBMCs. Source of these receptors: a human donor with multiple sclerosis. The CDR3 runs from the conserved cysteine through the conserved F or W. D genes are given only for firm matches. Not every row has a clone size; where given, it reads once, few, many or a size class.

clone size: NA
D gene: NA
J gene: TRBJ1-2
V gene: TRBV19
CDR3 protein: CASSIEGHSYGYTF
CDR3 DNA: TGTGCCAGTAGTATTGAAGGACACTCCTATGGCTACACCTTC

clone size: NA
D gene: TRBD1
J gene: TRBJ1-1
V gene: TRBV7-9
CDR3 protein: CASSFTGEPITEAFF
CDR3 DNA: TGTGCCAGCAGCTTCACAGGGGAGCCTATTACTGAAGCTTTCTTT

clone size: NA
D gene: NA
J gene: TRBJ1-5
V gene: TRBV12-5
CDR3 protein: CASGLVEGGNQPQHF
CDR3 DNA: TGTGCTAGTGGTTTGGTCGAAGGGGGCAATCAGCCCCAGCATTTT

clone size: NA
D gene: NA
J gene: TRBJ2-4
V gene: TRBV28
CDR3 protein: CASSHREPKNIQYF
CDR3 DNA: TGTGCCAGCAGCCATCGGGAGCCCAAAAACATTCAGTACTTC

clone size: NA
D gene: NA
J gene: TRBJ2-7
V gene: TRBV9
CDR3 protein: CASSPLDRYYEQYF
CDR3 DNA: TGTGCCAGCAGCCCTTTGGACAGATACTACGAGCAGTACTTC

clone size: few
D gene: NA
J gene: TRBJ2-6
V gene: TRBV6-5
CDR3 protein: CATSGGANVLTF
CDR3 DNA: TGTGCCACCTCGGGGGGGGCCAACGTCCTGACTTTC

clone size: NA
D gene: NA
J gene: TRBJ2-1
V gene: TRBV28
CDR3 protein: CASSIRHTVIYNEQFF
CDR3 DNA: TGTGCCAGCAGCATCAGACACACAGTCATCTACAATGAGCAGTTCTTC

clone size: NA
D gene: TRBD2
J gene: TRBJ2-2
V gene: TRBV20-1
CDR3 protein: CSARDVFGGASGELFF
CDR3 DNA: TGCAGTGCTAGAGATGTCTTCGGGGGGGCTTCCGGGGAGCTGTTTTTT

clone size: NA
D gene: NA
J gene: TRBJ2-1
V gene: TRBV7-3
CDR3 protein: CASSLTPANEQFF
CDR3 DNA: TGTGCCAGCAGCTTAACCCCAGCAAATGAGCAGTTCTTC

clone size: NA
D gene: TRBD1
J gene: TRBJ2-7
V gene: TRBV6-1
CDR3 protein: CASSEAVETGSYEQYF
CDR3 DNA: TGTGCCAGCAGTGAAGCCGTCGAGACAGGGTCCTACGAGCAGTACTTC

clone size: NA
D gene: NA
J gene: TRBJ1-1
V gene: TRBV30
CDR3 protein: CAWSDSGITEAFF
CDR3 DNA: TGTGCCTGGTCGGACAGCGGCATCACTGAAGCTTTCTTT

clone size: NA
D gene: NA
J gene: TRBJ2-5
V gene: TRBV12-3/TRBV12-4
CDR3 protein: CASRHDSQETQYF
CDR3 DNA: TGTGCCAGCAGACATGACAGTCAAGAGACCCAGTACTTC

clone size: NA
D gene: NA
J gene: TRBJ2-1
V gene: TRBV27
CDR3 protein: CASSQLEVNEQFF
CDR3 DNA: TGTGCCAGCAGCCAACTGGAGGTTAATGAGCAGTTCTTC

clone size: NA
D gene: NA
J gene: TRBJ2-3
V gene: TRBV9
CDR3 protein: CASSYGGRSTDTQYF
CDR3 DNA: TGTGCCAGCAGCTACGGGGGGCGAAGCACAGATACGCAGTATTTT

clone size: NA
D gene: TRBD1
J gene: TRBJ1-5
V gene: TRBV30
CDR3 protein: CAWSGQGDSQPQHF
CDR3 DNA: TGTGCCTGGTCGGGACAGGGGGACAGTCAGCCCCAGCATTTT

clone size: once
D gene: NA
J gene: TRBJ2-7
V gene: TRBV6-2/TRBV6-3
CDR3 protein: CASSPRDRIGWQYF
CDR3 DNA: TGTGCCAGCAGCCCCCGGGACCGTATAGGGTGGCAGTACTTC

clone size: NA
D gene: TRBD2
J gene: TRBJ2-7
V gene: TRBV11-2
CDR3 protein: CASSTGTSYEQYF
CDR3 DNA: TGTGCCAGCAGCACCGGGACTAGTTACGAGCAGTACTTC

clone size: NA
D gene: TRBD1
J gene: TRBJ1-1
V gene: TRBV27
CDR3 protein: CASSLGTVGEAFF
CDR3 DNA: TGTGCCAGCAGTCTCGGGACAGTCGGTGAAGCTTTCTTT

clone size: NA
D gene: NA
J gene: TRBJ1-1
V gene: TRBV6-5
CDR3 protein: CASSYRLLNTEAFF
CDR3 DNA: TGTGCCAGCAGTTACCGGTTGTTGAACACTGAAGCTTTCTTT

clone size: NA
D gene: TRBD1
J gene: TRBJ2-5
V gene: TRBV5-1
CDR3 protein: CASSGGTGRGWYF
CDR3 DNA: TGCGCCAGCAGCGGAGGGACAGGACGTGGATGGTACTTC

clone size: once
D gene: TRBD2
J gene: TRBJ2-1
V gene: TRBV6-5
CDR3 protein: CASSSTSGDLYNEQFF
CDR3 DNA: TGTGCCAGCAGTTCGACTAGCGGGGACCTTTACAATGAGCAGTTCTTC

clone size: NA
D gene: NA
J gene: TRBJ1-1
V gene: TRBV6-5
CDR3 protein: CASSYSGGFAFAEAFF
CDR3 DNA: TGTGCCAGCAGTTACTCGGGGGGTTTCGCCTTCGCTGAAGCTTTCTTT

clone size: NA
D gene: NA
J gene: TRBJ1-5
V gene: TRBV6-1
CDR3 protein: CASSPRDGINQPQHF
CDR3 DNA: TGTGCCAGCAGTCCCCGGGACGGAATCAATCAGCCCCAGCATTTT